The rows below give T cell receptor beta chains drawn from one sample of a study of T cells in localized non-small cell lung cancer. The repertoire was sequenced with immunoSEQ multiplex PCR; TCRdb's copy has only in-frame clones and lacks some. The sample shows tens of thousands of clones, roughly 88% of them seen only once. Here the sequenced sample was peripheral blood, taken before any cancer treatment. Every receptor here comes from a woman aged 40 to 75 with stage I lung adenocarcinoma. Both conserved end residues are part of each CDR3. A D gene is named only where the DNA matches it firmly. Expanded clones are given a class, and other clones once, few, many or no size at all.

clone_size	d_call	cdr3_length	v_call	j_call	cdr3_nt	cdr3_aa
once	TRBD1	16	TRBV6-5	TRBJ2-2	TGTGCCAGCAGTTCCGGGACAGGGGTGAACACCGGGGAGCTGTTTTTT	CASSSGTGVNTGELFF
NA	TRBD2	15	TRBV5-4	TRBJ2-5	TGTGCCAGCAGCTTCCGACTAGCGCAACAAGAGACCCAGTACTTC	CASSFRLAQQETQYF
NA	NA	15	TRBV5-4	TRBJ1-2	TGTGCCAGCAGCTGGGGGGAGTCCTCAAAATATGGCTACACCTTC	CASSWGESSKYGYTF
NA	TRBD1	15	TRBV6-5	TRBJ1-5	TGTGCCAGCAGTCCTGGGACAGGGATCAGTCAGCCCCAGCATTTT	CASSPGTGISQPQHF
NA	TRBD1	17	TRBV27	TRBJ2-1	TGTGCCAGCAGGACTTCTTTCCGGGACAGGGGGCGCAATGAGCAGTTCTTC	CASRTSFRDRGRNEQFF
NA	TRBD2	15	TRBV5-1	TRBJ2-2	TGCGCCAGCAGAATAGCGGGAGCGAACACCGGGGAGCTGTTTTTT	CASRIAGANTGELFF
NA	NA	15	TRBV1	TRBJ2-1	TGCACCAGCGGGGGACTAGCGGCCGCCTACAATGAGCAGTTCTTC	CTSGGLAAAYNEQFF
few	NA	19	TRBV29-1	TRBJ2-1	TGCAGCGTTGGGGGACAGGGGCTAACTAGCGGGAGTTCCTACAATGAGCAGTTCTTC	CSVGGQGLTSGSSYNEQFF
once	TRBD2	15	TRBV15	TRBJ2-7	TGTGCCACCAGCACCTTAGAAGCGGGAGACTACGAGCAGTACTTC	CATSTLEAGDYEQYF
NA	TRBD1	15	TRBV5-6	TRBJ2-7	TGTGCCAGCAGCTTGGGAACAGGGGTTCTCGACGAGCAGTACTTC	CASSLGTGVLDEQYF
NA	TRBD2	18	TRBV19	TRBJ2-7	TGTGCCAGTAGTACGGGACTAGCGGGTATATCTGTCTCCTACGAGCAGTACTTC	CASSTGLAGISVSYEQYF
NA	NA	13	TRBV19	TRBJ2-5	TGTGCCAGTAGTAGACAGTTCCAAGAGACCCAGTACTTC	CASSRQFQETQYF
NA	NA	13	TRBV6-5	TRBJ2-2	TGTGCCAGCAGCCCAGTAGGCCGCGGGGAGCTGTTTTTT	CASSPVGRGELFF
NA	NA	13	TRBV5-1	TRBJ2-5	TGCGCCAGCAGCGGGACTCAACAAGAGACCCAGTACTTC	CASSGTQQETQYF
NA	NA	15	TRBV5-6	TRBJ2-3	TGTGCCAGCAGCTGGGGACAAGGGGTAGCAGATACGCAGTATTTT	CASSWGQGVADTQYF